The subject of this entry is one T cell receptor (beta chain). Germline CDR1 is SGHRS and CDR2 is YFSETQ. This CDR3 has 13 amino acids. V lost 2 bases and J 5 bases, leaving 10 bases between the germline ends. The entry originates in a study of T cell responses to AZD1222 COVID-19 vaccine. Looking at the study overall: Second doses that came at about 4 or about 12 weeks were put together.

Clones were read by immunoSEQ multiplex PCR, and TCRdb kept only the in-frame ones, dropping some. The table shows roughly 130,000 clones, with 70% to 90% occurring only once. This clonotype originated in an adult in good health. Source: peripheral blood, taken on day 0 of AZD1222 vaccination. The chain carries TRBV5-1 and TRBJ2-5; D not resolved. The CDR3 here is CASSLNARETQYF. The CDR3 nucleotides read TGCGCCAGCAGCTTAAACGCGCGGGAGACCCAGTACTTC.